This TCR beta chain originates from a study of beta chain features in type 1 diabetes. Study overall: Examination covered some 99,000,000 sorted cells spanning all samples.

CDR3 length: 17 residues. V lost 6 bases, J lost 5 bases, and 16 bases stayed unmatched. In this sample, this clone turned up a few times. Its antigen is currently unknown. The study's findings and limits: VDJ junctions from type 1 diabetes patients carried fewer insertions and larger deletions. TCRB CDR3s were moderately but significantly shorter in Type 1 diabetes patients in all four CD4+ subsets.

Sequencing targeted expressed TCRB transcripts, as all isolated RNA had been reverse transcribed. Generated by immunoSEQ multiplex PCR, the TCRdb table keeps only in-frame clones and is missing some. The sample lists roughly 150,000 clones, over 7.5% occurring once. The receptor was derived from a woman younger than 35 in good health. The sample taken for sequencing was central memory CD4+ T cells from blood. The rearrangement links TRBV23-1 to TRBJ2-4, with 7 nucleotides matching TRBD1. TRBV23-1 is an ORF for which the function is uncertain. The CDR3 loop is CASRPYRAAGTENIQYF. The CDR3 DNA sequence: TGCGCCAGCAGGCCTTATAGGGCGGCCGGGACAGAAAACATTCAGTACTTC.